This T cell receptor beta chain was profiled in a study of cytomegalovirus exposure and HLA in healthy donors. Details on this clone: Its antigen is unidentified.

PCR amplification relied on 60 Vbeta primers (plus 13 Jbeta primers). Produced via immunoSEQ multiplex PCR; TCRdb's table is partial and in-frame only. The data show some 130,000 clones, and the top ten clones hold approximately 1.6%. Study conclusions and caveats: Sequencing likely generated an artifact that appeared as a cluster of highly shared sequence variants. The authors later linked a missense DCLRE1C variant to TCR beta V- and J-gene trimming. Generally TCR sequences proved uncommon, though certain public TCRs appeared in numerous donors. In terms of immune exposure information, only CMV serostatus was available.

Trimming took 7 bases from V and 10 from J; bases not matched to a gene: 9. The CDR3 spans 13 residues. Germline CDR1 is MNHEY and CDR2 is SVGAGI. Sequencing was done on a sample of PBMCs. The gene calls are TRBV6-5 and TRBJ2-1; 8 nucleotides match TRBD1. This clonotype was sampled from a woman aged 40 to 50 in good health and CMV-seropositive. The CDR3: CASTLGQAYEQFF. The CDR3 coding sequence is TGTGCCAGCACCTTGGGACAGGCGTACGAGCAGTTCTTC.